Sequencing of this T cell receptor beta chain was carried out in a study of cytomegalovirus exposure and HLA in healthy donors. Overall study: An early data release held tens of millions of unique TCRs from HLA-typed donors.

The PCR was carried out with 60 Vbeta primers and 13 Jbeta primers. Profiled with immunoSEQ multiplex PCR; TCRdb holds only in-frame clones, not every one. In the table there are more than 95,000 clones, around 80% of which are singletons. This CDR3 region has 15 residues. V was cut by 2 bases and J by 8 bases, with 18 bases left in between. Germline V lookup: CDR1 LGHNA, CDR2 YSLEER. The clonotype was recovered from a woman aged 35 to 49 in good health and CMV-seronegative. The chain carries TRBV4-3 and TRBJ1-1; tentatively, D is TRBD1 (6 bases). Sequences were obtained from PBMCs. CDR3 in amino acids: CASSQRGKGGTEAFF. CDR3 nucleotides: TGCGCCAGCAGCCAAAGGGGCAAGGGAGGGACAGAAGCTTTCTTT.